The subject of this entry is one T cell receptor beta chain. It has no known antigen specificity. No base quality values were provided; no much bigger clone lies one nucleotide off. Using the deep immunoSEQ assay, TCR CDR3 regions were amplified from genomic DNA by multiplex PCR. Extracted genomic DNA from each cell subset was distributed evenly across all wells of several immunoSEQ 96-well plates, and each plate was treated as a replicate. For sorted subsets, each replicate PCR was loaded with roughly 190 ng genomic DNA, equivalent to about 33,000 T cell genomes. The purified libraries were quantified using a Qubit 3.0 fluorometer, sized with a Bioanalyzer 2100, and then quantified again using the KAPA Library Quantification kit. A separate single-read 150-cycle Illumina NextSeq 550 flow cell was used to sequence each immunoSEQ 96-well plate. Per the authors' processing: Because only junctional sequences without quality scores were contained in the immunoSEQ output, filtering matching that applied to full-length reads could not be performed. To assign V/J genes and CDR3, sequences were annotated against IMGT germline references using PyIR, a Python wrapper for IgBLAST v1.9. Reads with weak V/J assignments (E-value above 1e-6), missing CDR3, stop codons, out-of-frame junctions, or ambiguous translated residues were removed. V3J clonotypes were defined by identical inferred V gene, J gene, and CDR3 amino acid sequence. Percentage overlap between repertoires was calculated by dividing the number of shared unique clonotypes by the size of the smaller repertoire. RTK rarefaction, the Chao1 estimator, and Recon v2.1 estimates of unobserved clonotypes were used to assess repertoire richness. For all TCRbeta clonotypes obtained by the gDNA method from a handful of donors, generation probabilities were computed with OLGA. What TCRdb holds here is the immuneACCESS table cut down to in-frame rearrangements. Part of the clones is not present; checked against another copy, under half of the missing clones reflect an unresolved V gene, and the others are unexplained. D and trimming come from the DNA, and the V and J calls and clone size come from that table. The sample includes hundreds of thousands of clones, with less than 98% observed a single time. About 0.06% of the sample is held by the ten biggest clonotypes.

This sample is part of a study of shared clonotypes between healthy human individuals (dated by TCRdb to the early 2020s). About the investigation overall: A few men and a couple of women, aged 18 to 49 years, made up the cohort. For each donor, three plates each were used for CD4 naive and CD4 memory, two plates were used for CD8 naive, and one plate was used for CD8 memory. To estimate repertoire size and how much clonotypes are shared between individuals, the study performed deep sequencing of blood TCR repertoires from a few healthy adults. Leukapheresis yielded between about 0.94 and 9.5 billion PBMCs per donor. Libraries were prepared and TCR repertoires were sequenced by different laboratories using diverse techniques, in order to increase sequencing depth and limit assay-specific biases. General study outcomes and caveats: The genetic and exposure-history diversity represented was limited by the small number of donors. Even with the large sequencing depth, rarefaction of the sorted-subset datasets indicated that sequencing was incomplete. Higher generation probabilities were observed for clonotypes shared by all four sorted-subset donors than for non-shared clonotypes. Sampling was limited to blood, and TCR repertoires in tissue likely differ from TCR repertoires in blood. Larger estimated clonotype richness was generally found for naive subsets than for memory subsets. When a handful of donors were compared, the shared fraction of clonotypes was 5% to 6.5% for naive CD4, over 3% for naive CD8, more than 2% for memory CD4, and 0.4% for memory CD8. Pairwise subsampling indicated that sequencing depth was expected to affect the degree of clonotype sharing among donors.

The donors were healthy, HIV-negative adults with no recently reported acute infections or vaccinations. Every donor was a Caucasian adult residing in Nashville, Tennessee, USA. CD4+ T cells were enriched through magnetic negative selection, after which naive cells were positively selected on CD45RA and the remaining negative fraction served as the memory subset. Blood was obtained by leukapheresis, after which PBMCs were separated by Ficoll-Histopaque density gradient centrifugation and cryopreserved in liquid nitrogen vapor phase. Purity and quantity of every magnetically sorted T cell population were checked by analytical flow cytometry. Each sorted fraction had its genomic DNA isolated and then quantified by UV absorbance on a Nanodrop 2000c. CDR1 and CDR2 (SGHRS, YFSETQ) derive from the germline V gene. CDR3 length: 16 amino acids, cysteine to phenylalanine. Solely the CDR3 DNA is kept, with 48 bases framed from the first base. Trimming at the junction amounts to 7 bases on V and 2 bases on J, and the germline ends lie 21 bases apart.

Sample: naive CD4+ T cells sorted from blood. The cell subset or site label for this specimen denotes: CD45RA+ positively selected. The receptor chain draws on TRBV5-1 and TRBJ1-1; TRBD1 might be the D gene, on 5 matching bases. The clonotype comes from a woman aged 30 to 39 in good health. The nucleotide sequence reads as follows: TGCGCCAGCTGGAAGGGAGGCAGGGAGGTAAACACTGAAGCTTTCTTT. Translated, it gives CASWKGGREVNTEAFF.